This T cell receptor beta chain was documented in a study of OX40 agonist ivuxolimab in advanced cancers. Study background: Patients were treated with intravenous ivuxolimab, dosed at 0.01 to 10 mg/kg and infused every 2 weeks. Overall study results and limits: Researchers report that CD8+ T cells had, on average, more expanded clones than CD4+. Normalized T-cell clonal expansion was also low in a subset of nonresponders.

The table came from immunoSEQ multiplex PCR; TCRdb's copy has only in-frame clones and leaves some out. The sample carries 100,000 to 120,000 clones, around 90% recorded once. CDR1 SGHAT and CDR2 FQNNGV come from the germline V gene. Trimming shortened V by 1 base and J by 3 bases, and 13 bases separated the two germline ends. This CDR3 region has 15 residues. On this clone: The antigen remains undetermined.

Excluded were patients having autoimmune disease history or systemic immunosuppression. Sequenced material: CD4+ or CD8+ T cells sorted from blood, taken in a trial of the OX40 agonist ivuxolimab. This TCR derives from an adult with an advanced solid tumor such as melanoma, head and neck, liver or kidney cancer. V gene TRBV11-2 combines with J gene TRBJ2-7; maybe TRBD2 (5 bases). CDR3 amino acids: CASSLGGWRNYEQYF. The DNA for the CDR3 is TGTGCCAGCAGCTTAGGAGGGTGGAGGAACTACGAGCAGTACTTC.